What follows are 18 T cell receptor beta chains derived from one specimen sequenced in a study of graft-versus-host responses after intestinal transplantation. Profiled with immunoSEQ multiplex PCR; TCRdb holds only in-frame clones, not every one. In the table there are around 23,000 clones, 70% to 90% of which are singletons. Sequenced here: PBMCs, sampled 450 to 490 days after intestinal transplant. The receptors here all came from a human patient who received an intestinal transplant, so some T cells may come from the graft donor.

This sequence joins TRBV19 and TRBJ2-3; D possibly corresponds to TRBD2 (6 bases). Trimming shortened V by 2 bases and J by 1 base, and 10 bases separated the two germline ends. CDR3 length: 15 residues. Per the germline V gene, CDR1 is LNHDA and CDR2 is SQIVND (reference sequence). The CDR3 loop reads CASSILGEGTDTQYF. Written as DNA, the CDR3 is TGTGCCAGTAGTATATTGGGGGAGGGCACAGATACGCAGTATTTT.

CDR3 nucleotide sequence: TGTGCCAGCAGTGAGGGACCCGAGATCGGCGGAAACACCATATATTTT. This translates into CASSEGPEIGGNTIYF. The V call is TRBV6-1, the J call TRBJ1-3; the D gene is possibly TRBD1 (5 bases). This CDR3 comprises 16 residues. V was shortened by 3 bases and J by 4 bases, with 16 bases between the two germline ends. CDR1 is MNHNS and CDR2 is SASEGT in the germline V gene.

The gene calls are TRBV6-1 and TRBJ1-1; 8 bases are shared with TRBD1. The germline V gene encodes CDR1 MNHNS and CDR2 SASEGT. V trimming: 5 bases; J trimming: 8 bases; junction bases outside the gene matches: 7. This CDR3 comprises 13 residues. CDR3 loop: CASSSSTGGEAFF. DNA of the CDR3: TGTGCCAGCAGTTCCTCCACAGGGGGGGAAGCTTTCTTT.

The genes are TRBV19 and TRBJ2-1, with 8 bases aligning to TRBD2. V trimming: 5 bases; J trimming: 1 base; junction bases outside the gene matches: 4. The CDR3 loop spans 15 amino acids. CDR1 LNHDA and CDR2 SQIVND come from the germline V gene (reference sequence). The CDR3 here is CASSDSGSSYNEQFF. The CDR3 DNA reads as TGTGCCAGTAGTGACAGCGGGAGTTCCTACAATGAGCAGTTCTTC.

CDR3 sequence reads: CASSQDLGQGHNEQFF. The CDR3 DNA reads TGCGCCAGCAGCCAAGATTTGGGACAGGGCCACAATGAGCAGTTCTTC. The chain employs TRBV4-1 and TRBJ2-1; 9 bases are a match to TRBD1. Germline V gene lookup returns CDR1 MGHRA and CDR2 YSYEKL. CDR3 size: 16 residues. Trimming cost V 0 bases and J 5 bases; bases outside gene matches: 5.

V and J are TRBV9 and TRBJ1-3, with D possibly being TRBD1 (6 bases). V was pared by 0 bases and J by 0 bases, with 13 bases between. The CDR3 covers 17 residues. CDR1 is SGDLS and CDR2 is YYNGEE in the germline V gene. The CDR3 reads CASSVAPGQSSGNTIYF. CDR3 DNA sequence: TGTGCCAGCAGCGTAGCCCCCGGACAGTCCTCTGGAAACACCATATATTTT.

The rearrangement links TRBV19 to TRBJ2-1, with TRBD2 identical over 7 bases. CDR1 is LNHDA, CDR2 SQIVND, per germline (reference sequence). V lost 5 bases, J lost 4 bases, and 5 bases stayed unmatched. This CDR3 is 14 amino acids long. In DNA form, the CDR3 reads TGTGCCAGTAGTCTGCGGGAGAGGTACAATGAGCAGTTCTTC. Encoded protein: CASSLRERYNEQFF.

J is TRBJ2-7 and V is TRBV30; 8 bases map to TRBD1. The J segment lost 5 bases and the V segment lost 0 bases, leaving 6 bases of the junction unmatched. There are 14 residues in the CDR3. In germline, CDR1 is GTSNPN, CDR2 SVGIG (reference sequence). The CDR3 sequence is CAWSVNQGAHEQYF. The DNA for the CDR3 is TGTGCCTGGAGTGTAAATCAGGGGGCCCACGAGCAGTACTTC.

This sequence joins TRBV5-1 and TRBJ2-5; D tentatively fits TRBD1 or TRBD2 (5 bases each). Germline assignment: CDR1 SGHRS and CDR2 YFSETQ. V was shortened by 2 bases and J by 1 base, with 9 bases between the two germline ends. This CDR3 spans 14 amino acids. The CDR3 region is CASSLPGPQETQYF. The CDR3 region has the DNA TGCGCCAGCAGCTTACCGGGGCCCCAAGAGACCCAGTACTTC. Complete variable domain (other parts from reference TRBV5-1 and TRBJ2-5): KAGVTQTPRYLIKTRGQQVTLSCSPISGHRSVSWYQQTPGQGLQFLFEYFSETQRNKGNFPGRFSGRQFSNSRSEMNVSTLELGDSALYLCASSLPGPQETQYFGPGTRLLVL.

This chain links TRBV18 with TRBJ2-3; 8 bases are shared with TRBD2. This CDR3 has 19 amino acids. Per germline, CDR1 KGHSH and CDR2 LQKENI. With 3 bases clipped from V and 1 base from J, the junction kept 15 bases outside the gene matches. CDR3 sequence: CASSPTSATLGIGTDTQYF. The CDR3 DNA reads as TGTGCCAGCTCACCGACTAGCGCAACGTTAGGTATAGGCACAGATACGCAGTATTTT.

The genes are TRBV10-3 and TRBJ2-3, with 7 bases identical to TRBD2. CDR1 and CDR2 from the germline V gene are ENHRY and SYGVKD. V lost 4 bases and J lost 3; bases outside the gene matches: 7. CDR3 length: 15 amino acids. For the CDR3, the DNA is TGTGCCATCAGTGGTGGGGGAGGGCCGACAGATACGCAGTATTTT. It encodes CAISGGGGPTDTQYF.

The CDR3 loop reads CASSKAPAGLAGGPQLPHEQYF. The CDR3 nucleotides read TGTGCCAGCAGCAAAGCGCCAGCCGGGCTAGCGGGAGGGCCACAACTTCCCCACGAGCAGTACTTC. This chain links TRBV21-1 with TRBJ2-5; TRBD2 is the table's D call, not checked against the DNA. The tail of the sequence fits TRBJ2-7 better, so the J call may be wrong. TRBV21-1 is reported as a pseudogene. This CDR3 contains 22 residues.

CDR3 in amino acids: CASRYSGSNTGELFF. The CDR3 coding sequence is TGTGCCAGCAGGTATTCGGGAAGCAACACCGGGGAGCTGTTTTTT. This sequence joins TRBV27 and TRBJ2-2, with D perhaps matching TRBD2 (5 bases). Germline lookup yields CDR1 MNHEY and CDR2 SMNVEV (reference sequence). The CDR3 extends over 15 amino acids. Trimming stripped 6 bases from V and 2 bases from J, with 13 bases between.

This clone was picked up a small number of times. The chain couples TRBV27 to TRBJ1-2; D perhaps matches TRBD1 (5 bases). Trimming pared 6 bases from V and 5 bases from J, leaving 10 bases between. The CDR3 totals 12 residues. Per germline, CDR1 MNHEY and CDR2 SMNVEV (reference sequence). CDR3 nucleotides: TGTGCCAGCAGGGGGGACCGGTATGGCTACACCTTC. Its protein is CASRGDRYGYTF.

The chain employs TRBV19 and TRBJ2-6; D not resolved. CDR1 and CDR2 from the germline V gene are LNHDA and SQIVND (reference sequence). V was clipped by 3 bases and J by 0 bases, with 21 bases between them. The CDR3 contains 20 residues. The CDR3 DNA reads as TGTGCCAGTAGTATGAAGAGTTGGGATTACTTGAGCTCTGGGGCCAACGTCCTGACTTTC. Amino acids: CASSMKSWDYLSSGANVLTF. Full variable domain (missing parts from reference TRBV19 and TRBJ2-6): DGGITQSPKYLFRKEGQNVTLSCEQNLNHDAMYWYRQDPGQGLRLIYYSQIVNDFQKGDIAEGYSVSREKKESFPLTVTSAQKNPTAFYLCASSMKSWDYLSSGANVLTFGAGSRLTVL.

The chain has TRBV9 and TRBJ2-3; D remains unclear. The germline V and J ends were trimmed by 4 bases and 4 bases, with 7 bases remaining between them. Germline V gives CDR1 SGDLS, CDR2 YYNGEE. The CDR3 length is 12 residues. CDR3 sequence reads: CASSPQSDTQYF. In DNA, the CDR3 is TGTGCCAGCAGCCCCCAGTCAGATACGCAGTATTTT.

CDR3 loop: CASSQETGQGRNEQFF. For the CDR3, the DNA is TGTGCCAGCAGTCAAGAGACGGGACAGGGACGGAATGAGCAGTTCTTC. J is TRBJ2-1 and V is TRBV28; 9 bases agree with TRBD1. Germline V CDR1 and CDR2: MDHEN, SYDVKM. The CDR3 is 16 amino acids. Germline trimming cut 5 bases from V and 7 bases from J; bases unmatched to any gene: 12.

This rearrangement joins TRBV6-5 to TRBJ2-1; D might be TRBD1 or TRBD2, each matching 7 bases. Trimming removed 4 bases from V and 6 bases from J, with 19 bases in between. Germline V gene data show CDR1 as MNHEY and CDR2 as SVGAGI. There are 16 residues in the CDR3. CDR3 residues: CASSSPKKRDSNEQFF. The CDR3 DNA reads as TGTGCCAGCAGTTCCCCCAAGAAGCGGGACAGCAATGAGCAGTTCTTC.